A selection of T cell receptor beta chains follows, all from one sample in a study of beta chain features in type 1 diabetes. TCRdb's table, derived via immunoSEQ multiplex PCR, lists solely in-frame clones and lacks some. The sample yields about 130,000 clones, around 8.8% seen once. Sequenced sample: central memory CD4+ T cells from blood. The receptors shown here come from a man aged 30 to 45 with type 1 diabetes. Both conserved end residues are part of each CDR3.

v_call cdr3_aa
TRBV19 CASSLRHRGGTGELFF
TRBV30 CASVQRVGNTIYF
TRBV11-2 CASSLNQQNTEAFF
TRBV2 CASIERGLTDTQYF
TRBV6-6 CATLGLAGVDEQFF
TRBV5-1 CASSSGTGELFF
TRBV5-1 CASSEWTSGTDTQYF
TRBV7-2 CASSYLSTGDEQYF
TRBV7-9 CASNAAQLNIQYF
TRBV30 CAWSEYRDSPLHF
TRBV9 CASSPRLAAEQFF
TRBV18 CASSPLGQGIVNQPQHF
TRBV7-2 CASSLSTEETQYF
TRBV7-3 CASSLNGGPSDTQYF
TRBV4-3 CASSQEGRGEQYF
TRBV9 CASSAQQGWTYGYTF
TRBV19 CASSMAGGSMNTEAFF
TRBV4-3 CASSQDAAGGPGTQYF
TRBV4-3 CASRQETWSTEAFF
TRBV6-1 CASNPGYSNQPQHF
TRBV2 CASSSSANYGYTF
TRBV4-3 CASSQDGQGPHEQYF
TRBV6-5 CASSRTGLGYNEQFF
TRBV7-2 CASSLARQETQYF
TRBV2 CASSQGVPENYGYTF
TRBV10-3 CATGGDTDTQYF
TRBV27 CASCGQGYNSPLHF
TRBV2 CASSARVGTYEQYF
TRBV11-1 CASSAGADTQYF
TRBV9 CASSVKGGNEQFF
TRBV7-2 CASTPGGAADTQYF
TRBV6-4 CASTDCRTQYF
TRBV21-1 CASLGAPSTGEETQYF
TRBV5-1 CASSLGQILNTGELFF
TRBV5-4 CASSSAGGANTEAFF
TRBV15 CATSRDPRVGEKLFF
TRBV29-1 CSAHTGGSNEKLFF
TRBV4-3 CASSQDETATGELFF
TRBV27 CASSLSENYGYTF
TRBV9 CASSVVGGASRETQYF
TRBV7-6 CASSNGGSTDTQYF
TRBV7-3 CASSLSRVSTDTQYF